This T cell receptor beta chain comes out of a study of OX40 agonist ivuxolimab in advanced cancers. Study-wide background: A partial response was reached by three patients: one with hepatocellular carcinoma and two with cutaneous melanoma. Study-wide points: Certain nonresponders additionally had low normalized T-cell clonal expansion. Both CD4+ and CD8+ T cell populations in blood had undergone clonal expansion by week 6 at 0.1 to 3.0 mg/kg.

On this clone: Its antigen remains unknown.

Profiling relied on immunoSEQ multiplex PCR, and the TCRdb table lists in-frame clones only, not all of them. This table has approximately 100,000 clones, roughly 89% appearing once. Anyone with autoimmune disease history or systemic immunosuppression was excluded. The specimen was CD4+ or CD8+ T cells sorted from blood, collected in a trial of the OX40 agonist ivuxolimab. The sequence came from an adult with an advanced solid tumor such as melanoma, head and neck, liver or kidney cancer.

For the CDR3, the DNA is TGTGCCAGCGGTCCGGGACTAGCGTCGTCCGGGGAGCTGTTTTTT. It encodes CASGPGLASSGELFF. The rearrangement links TRBV2 to TRBJ2-2; 10 positions match TRBD2. Losses at the gene ends were 8 bases for V and 6 bases for J; bases not matched to a gene: 9. CDR1 is SNHLY, CDR2 FYNNEI, per germline. There are 15 residues in the CDR3.